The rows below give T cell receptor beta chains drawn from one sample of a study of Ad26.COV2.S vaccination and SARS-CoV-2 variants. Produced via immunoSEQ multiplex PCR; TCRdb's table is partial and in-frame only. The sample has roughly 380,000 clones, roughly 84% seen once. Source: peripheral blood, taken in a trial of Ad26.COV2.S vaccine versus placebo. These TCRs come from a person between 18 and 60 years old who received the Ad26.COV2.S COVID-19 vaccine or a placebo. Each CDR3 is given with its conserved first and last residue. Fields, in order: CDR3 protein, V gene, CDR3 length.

cdr3_aa: CASSPGTRNRAQYF
v_call: TRBV6-5
cdr3_length: 14

cdr3_aa: CASSFEAGGRKTGELFF
v_call: TRBV5-4
cdr3_length: 17

cdr3_aa: CASSFGTGTNYGYTF
v_call: TRBV7-8
cdr3_length: 15

cdr3_aa: CASSLNGGTQETQYF
v_call: TRBV7-2
cdr3_length: 15

cdr3_aa: CAWNVGGVGEKLFF
v_call: TRBV30
cdr3_length: 14

cdr3_aa: CASSYKGDEKLFF
v_call: TRBV6-6
cdr3_length: 13

cdr3_aa: CASSLRGQGTEAFF
v_call: TRBV13
cdr3_length: 14

cdr3_aa: CASSQQESPLHF
v_call: TRBV4-2
cdr3_length: 12

cdr3_aa: CASSQDGRGGAFF
v_call: TRBV4-2
cdr3_length: 13

cdr3_aa: CASSDRYHSNQPQHF
v_call: TRBV19
cdr3_length: 15

cdr3_aa: CASSYRGSNQPQHF
v_call: TRBV6-2/TRBV6-3
cdr3_length: 14

cdr3_aa: CASSRTTRTEAFF
v_call: TRBV6-5
cdr3_length: 13

cdr3_aa: CASSRGLEQFF
v_call: TRBV7-8
cdr3_length: 11

cdr3_aa: CASSEEGSRRTEAFF
v_call: TRBV2
cdr3_length: 15

cdr3_aa: CAWSVSRINQPQHF
v_call: TRBV30
cdr3_length: 14

cdr3_aa: CATSRGPETQYF
v_call: TRBV15
cdr3_length: 12

cdr3_aa: CASSLAVGTFTEQFF
v_call: TRBV27
cdr3_length: 15

cdr3_aa: CASSSGTGGGTEAFF
v_call: TRBV27
cdr3_length: 15

cdr3_aa: CASSPRGRTGNTIYF
v_call: TRBV7-2
cdr3_length: 15

cdr3_aa: CASSYGSAEDTIYF
v_call: TRBV6-5
cdr3_length: 14

cdr3_aa: CASSQEPPKRGGRNTQYF
v_call: TRBV4-2
cdr3_length: 18

cdr3_aa: CASSRDRGNNQPQHF
v_call: TRBV7-8
cdr3_length: 15

cdr3_aa: CASSQGWVIDTQYF
v_call: TRBV14
cdr3_length: 14

cdr3_aa: CASSVVAGSHEQYF
v_call: TRBV9
cdr3_length: 14

cdr3_aa: CASSIPASDEQYF
v_call: TRBV19
cdr3_length: 13

cdr3_aa: CASRDTGRDTLFF
v_call: TRBV7-3
cdr3_length: 13

cdr3_aa: CASSLSAGSPWGYTF
v_call: TRBV27
cdr3_length: 15

cdr3_aa: CASSDSRQGSEQFF
v_call: TRBV6-4
cdr3_length: 14

cdr3_aa: CASSVDRGWTEAFF
v_call: TRBV10-2
cdr3_length: 14

cdr3_aa: CASHRQGHYNSPLHF
v_call: TRBV12-2
cdr3_length: 15

cdr3_aa: CASSEASDYGYTF
v_call: TRBV2
cdr3_length: 13

cdr3_aa: CASSQVFSGGIQETQYF
v_call: TRBV3-1/TRBV3-2
cdr3_length: 17

cdr3_aa: CASSIRTVTDTQYF
v_call: TRBV19
cdr3_length: 14

cdr3_aa: CASSKKGQFDSPLHF
v_call: TRBV6-5
cdr3_length: 15

cdr3_aa: CASSPPRQGRTEAFF
v_call: TRBV5-4
cdr3_length: 15

cdr3_aa: CASSLSASGTTGELFF
v_call: TRBV5-1
cdr3_length: 16

cdr3_aa: CASSLLGATYNEQFF
v_call: TRBV5-6
cdr3_length: 15

cdr3_aa: CASSLRTDSGNTIYF
v_call: TRBV7-3
cdr3_length: 15

cdr3_aa: CAIAGATSYEQYF
v_call: TRBV10-3
cdr3_length: 13

cdr3_aa: CASSPRRGNQPQHF
v_call: TRBV6-6
cdr3_length: 14